This T cell receptor beta chain was sequenced for a study of identical twins (dated by TCRdb to about 2016). For context, the study as a whole: To test whether fetal clonotypes persist, the study used deep sequencing on TCR alpha and beta repertoires from monozygotic twins, unrelated adults of various ages, and cord blood. Replicate twin experiments were performed at different times using different library preparation protocols to rule out contamination.

Every donor was a healthy Caucasian. The twin cohort consisted of three pairs of female monozygotic twins, all aged roughly 18 to 29 years. RNA for TCR libraries was isolated from peripheral blood mononuclear cells. The protocol used for the library was 5' RACE. TCRdb shows the sequencer as Illumina HiSeq 2000. Template switching added a universal primer binding site, and the final cDNA carried a unique molecular identifier that allowed TCR cDNA molecules to be counted accurately. First-strand cDNA for TCR alpha and beta chains was synthesized from specific primers in the conserved constant-segment region. To control for contamination, every cDNA library was double barcoded, receiving both a SMART-Mk sample barcode and Illumina barcodes. TruSeq adapter sequences along with Illumina sample barcodes were introduced in two successive PCR steps. The Illumina HiSeq platform was used with custom primers to sequence TCR alpha and beta cDNA libraries. In the authors' own workflow: MiGEC processed the raw reads to extract unique molecular identifiers, while MiXCR was used to determine the CDR3 positions. Recombination models were inferred per individual with the repgenHMM and IGoR tools using an EM algorithm. Shared clonotypes were analyzed with the tcR package in R, and sharing was normalized by the product of cloneset sizes. Out-of-frame nonproductive sequences were analyzed to study raw recombination free of thymic and clonal selection effects. TCRdb reprocessing: public reads trimmed at Q25 with fastp, clones called with MiXCR, in-frame beta chains kept. Identical CDR3 proteins give one entry, which carries the most common genes and DNA. These V and J calls derive from TCRdb rather than the authors' analysis. This sample gives 600,000 to 800,000 distinct CDR3 sequences in total; over 20% of them show up just once. In total, the top ten clones hold more than 4% of the sample.

For this clonotype: No antigen is known for it. Base qualities are missing; no much larger clone stands one base away.

Sequences DFQATT (CDR1) and SNEGSKA (CDR2) are obtained from the germline V gene (reference sequence). The CDR3 numbers 14 residues from cysteine through phenylalanine. The sequence is cut down to CDR3 DNA, 42 bases in frame from base 1. V trim: 8 bases; J trim: 6 bases; unmatched bases: 12. Overall results and qualifications from the work: Out-of-frame TCR alpha sharing in monozygotic twins was systematically underestimated by recombination models, whereas sharing between unrelated individuals was in agreement with the recombination models. Invariant T cells such as MAIT and iNKT could partly confound zero-insertion analyses, although diverse VJ usage argued against such confounding for most clonotypes. Because the same donors could not be followed over many years, conclusions were based on cross-sectional statistical analysis. A weaker excess of twin sharing was found in beta out-of-frame sequences because the signal-to-noise ratio was lowered by fewer shared sequences. Fewer insertions were carried by abundant cord blood beta clonotypes; a weaker similar trend was observed in young adult naive repertoires, while no such trend was observed in memory repertoires. Compared with coincidental sharing between unrelated individuals, an excess of low generation-probability sequences was observed among out-of-frame TCR alpha sequences shared between twins.

These data were also filed under a second study, of T cells expressing NK-cell markers. As noted in the second study: Three sorted T-cell subsets (CD3+CD56+NKG2C+, CD3+CD56+NKG2C- and CD3+CD56-NKG2C+) from several donors had their TCR beta-chain repertoires profiled. Seven of the eight sequenced donors were HCMV-seropositive and one was HCMV-seronegative. To restrict sorting to alphabetaTCR-expressing T cells, an anti-gammadeltaTCR antibody was added in several experiments. In a handful of donors, the dominant CD3+CD56+NKG2C+ clonotypes were among the top 10 CD8+ clonotypes and accounted for about 1.0-7.5% of CD8+ T cells. Those dominant clonotypes were again the most abundant among CD3+CD56-NKG2C+ cells in a few donors, at roughly 25-60.1%. It remained unclear whether the expanded NKG2C-expressing T cell clones were specific for HCMV antigens. Randomly selected healthy volunteers, three men and five women, were used as the eight sequenced donors. HCMV serostatus was determined by detecting HCMV-specific IgG in serum with a commercial ELISA kit. For several donors, bulk peripheral blood T-cell repertoires were additionally sequenced from unsorted PBMC. MIGEC was used to demultiplex reads and group the reads by UMI, and MiTCR was used to assemble and quantify clonotypes. To exclude erroneous sequences, only TCR cDNA sequences supported by at least two reads were retained. The tcR package was used for downstream repertoire analysis, and clonotypes were matched between fractions using CDR3 nucleotide sequence together with V segment. Antigen specificity was annotated against VDJdb with VDJmatch, allowing one amino acid substitution in CDR3.

The TCR was taken from a woman aged 18-30 years in good health. This chain joins TRBV20-1 to TRBJ1-4, with TRBD1 identical over 7 junction bases. Sequenced input: PBMCs. The sequenced DNA is TGCAGTCTCTGGGACAGCGGGCGGGATGAAAAACTGTTTTTT. It translates as CSLWDSGRDEKLFF.